Included here is one T cell receptor (beta chain) sequence, with context. There is no known antigen for this receptor. There are no base qualities to consult, and no much larger clone falls within one base. This record belongs to a study of blood T cells in healthy people across ages (dated by TCRdb to between 2015 and 2016). Regarding the study in general: Template switching captured roughly one uniquely barcoded TCR beta cDNA molecule per two T cells in model experiments. Age-related changes in TCR beta repertoire diversity were measured in the study by deep sequencing normalized with unique cDNA molecular identifiers. Using the same blood draw, the study looked at two additional independent replicas of 1 million unique cDNA reads for two donors, one aged 18 to 30 and the other aged 80 or older. Donors were grouped into four age groups: young (average approximately 16 years), middle-aged (around 39), aged (about 59) and long-lived (about 82). To avoid experimental bias, donors of different ages were distributed randomly across sequencing lanes. Findings and caveats that apply to the study as a whole: Estimates of total diversity based on one million sequenced T cells were considered lower bounds and underestimates. Donor CMV infection status was unknown, potentially confounding age-related changes in expanded clonotypes. Since profiling was done on bulk unsorted PBMCs, naive and antigen-experienced compartments could not be conclusively compared. The percentage of naive T cells measured by flow cytometry correlated strongly with observed TCR beta diversity. Compared with the aged group, more naive CD4+ T cells, fewer expanded clones and increased TCR diversity were shown by the long-lived group, suggesting age selection. Observed TCR beta diversity per million T cells fell roughly linearly with age, and a significant reduction was already apparent by age around 44.

The roughly 39 donors, aged roughly 6 to 95 years, were systemically healthy Caucasian individuals from Russia. Roughly 10 milliliters of peripheral blood were drawn from each donor into EDTA-treated Vacutainer tubes. PBMCs were isolated by Ficoll-Paque density-gradient centrifugation, with at least 6 million obtained per sample. Trizol reagent was used to extract total RNA from the PBMCs, yielding at least 5 micrograms per sample. For every donor, flow cytometry on a PBMC aliquot measured the percentage of naive CD45RAhigh/CD27high T cells. Via the germline V gene, CDR1 is SQVTM and CDR2 ANQGSEA. The CDR3 measures 12 amino acids from cysteine to phenylalanine. The sequence is cut down to CDR3 DNA, 36 bases in frame from base 1. V is reduced by 3 bases and J by 8 bases, leaving a spacing of 13 bases between them. The protocol used for the library was 5' RACE. Sequenced using an Illumina HiSeq 2500. The second PCR ran for about 6 to 11 cycles and used a J-beta primer mix along with a sample-barcoded 5' primer. A unique molecular identifier was introduced onto each TCR beta cDNA molecule by a template-switch 5' adaptor carrying 12 random nucleotides. Each sample yielded at least 3 million CDR3-containing paired-end reads. All of the RNA was converted into first-strand cDNA using the Mint cDNA synthesis kit, with a TRBC-specific oligonucleotide serving as the primer. All cDNA was treated with uracil-DNA glycosylase and then went through a first 18-cycle PCR with the universal primers M1SS and BC2_uni_R. Turning to the authors' computational methods: Each sample was normalized by randomly selecting 1 million high-quality reads, each carrying a distinct molecular identifier. Reads with shared molecular identifiers were discarded instead of being binned into consensus sequences. MiTCR, set to a Q25 quality threshold and the strictest error-elimination algorithm, was used for CDR3 identification, clonotype clustering and error correction. A nonparametric unseen species model using Euler transformation provided a lower-bound estimate of total TCR beta diversity. TCRdb handled the public reads itself, with Q25 trimming in fastp and clone calling in MiXCR, and kept productive beta chains. Identical CDR3 protein sequences are pooled into one entry, listed with their most common genes and DNA. The V and J calls here are based on TCRdb, not the publication. In all, the sample holds 600,000 to 850,000 distinct CDR3 sequences, and roughly 47% of those were seen once. Of the sample, 20% to 25% falls within the top ten clones.

The sample comprised blood. The source is a woman in her sixties or seventies in good health. The V gene is TRBV29-1 and the J gene is TRBJ1-2, and TRBD1 may be the D gene, going by 6 matching bases. The CDR3 loop reads CSVDPGAGGYTF. The bases are TGCAGCGTTGATCCAGGGGCTGGCGGCTACACCTTC.